This T cell receptor beta chain was sequenced during a study of tumor-infiltrating lymphocytes in primary liver carcinoma. Study-level background: Ranging in age from 30 to 69 years, the patients were men and women.

A word on this clonotype: Its antigen is unknown. One junction end does not reproduce the germline sequence, and a read error may be involved.

The study's findings and limits: The study found a significantly higher top-250-clone fraction in tumors than in blood (p = 0.039).

Both blood RNA, taken from unsorted whole blood, and germline DNA were extracted. Germline V gene data show CDR1 as MNHNY and CDR2 as SVGAGI (reference sequence). The CDR3 is 15 amino acids. TCR beta cDNA was made from 400 to 500 ng total RNA with a constant-region primer. ARM-PCR was slightly modified, and three nested multiplex PCR rounds with it gave rise to the TCR beta libraries. Running around 9 cycles apiece, the first two PCR rounds relied on TRBV1-TRBV30 forward primers together with a C-beta reverse primer. Using its own MiXCR run on the multiplex PCR reads, TCRdb lists one record per CDR3 protein. The sample has about 320,000 distinct CDR3 sequences; approximately 65% are singletons.

The chain has TRBV6-6 and TRBJ2-3; D tentatively fits TRBD1 or TRBD2 (7 bases each). The TCR originated in a man aged 40-50 years with primary liver carcinoma and hepatitis B virus infection. The source material was peripheral blood. The CDR3 bases are TGTGACAGCACCCCGCAGGGGGGGGGAACAGATACACAGTATTTT. This translates into CDSTPQGGGTDTQYF.